The 9 T cell receptor beta chains in this list originate from one sample, sequenced in a study of CD4 and CD8 cells across lung adenocarcinoma regions. TCRdb reanalysed the PCR reads using MiXCR and keeps one entry per CDR3 protein. The table shows under 20,000 distinct CDR3 sequences, with around 56% occurring only once. The sample comprised CD8+ T cells from the center of a lung tumor. The receptors shown here come from a female donor with lung adenocarcinoma. The CD4 and CD8 labels of this study may be unreliable.

The chain uses TRBV11-3 and TRBJ1-3; TRBD1 matches at 9 bases. Germline trimming cut 5 bases from V and 7 bases from J; bases unmatched to any gene: 6. The CDR3 spans 14 residues. Germline assignment: CDR1 SGHNT and CDR2 YENEEA. This CDR3 reads CASSLGQGSNTIYF. CDR3 nucleotides: TGTGCCAGCAGCCTCGGACAGGGGAGTAACACCATATATTTT.

This clonotype was picked up a small number of times. The chain uses TRBV6-4 and TRBJ2-1; D is perhaps TRBD2 (6 bases). The ends were cut back, 6 bases at V and 0 bases at J, with 15 bases in the middle. CDR1 is MRHNA, CDR2 SNTAGT, per germline. The length of the CDR3 is 16 residues. CDR3 bases: TGTGCCAGCAGCCCCTTGGGGAGGAGCTCCTACAATGAGCAGTTCTTC. It encodes CASSPLGRSSYNEQFF.

A single count supports this clonotype. This chain links TRBV6-1 with TRBJ2-5; no firm D call. The J call is uncertain, as TRBJ2-7 better fits the DNA end. Germline V CDR1 and CDR2: MNHNS, SASEGT. This CDR3 has 11 residues. CDR3 nucleotides: TGTGCCAGCAGTGTGACGAACGAGCAGTACTTC. Its translation is CASSVTNEQYF.

This clonotype showed up just a few times. CDR3 bases: TGTGCCAGCAGCCCAACTAGACAGGTATCCGGCTACACCTTC. Translating it yields CASSPTRQVSGYTF. This chain connects TRBV14 to TRBJ1-2; the D gene is possibly TRBD1 (6 bases). The CDR3 is 14 residues long. Germline loops: CDR1 SGHDN, CDR2 FVKESK. Trimming stripped 4 bases from V and 8 bases from J, with 17 bases between. The whole variable domain, remainder taken from reference TRBV14 and TRBJ1-2, is EAGVTQFPSHSVIEKGQTVTLRCDPISGHDNLYWYRRVMGKEIKFLLHFVKESKQDESGMPNNRFLAERTGGTYSTLKVQPAELEDSGVYFCASSPTRQVSGYTFGSGTRLTVV.

As to this clonotype: Germline is not matched at one junction end, which may reflect a read error. The chain has TRBV6-1 and TRBJ2-3; 9 nucleotides agree with TRBD2. The germline V gene encodes CDR1 MNHNS and CDR2 SASEGT. The CDR3 is made up of 17 amino acids. CDR3 DNA: TGTGCCAGCTGGGGGCGAGCGGGGGGCCGCGACCCAGATACGCAGTATTTC. It codes for CASWGRAGGRDPDTQYF.

V gene TRBV5-1 combines with J gene TRBJ2-1, with 13 bases aligning to TRBD2. The last part of the DNA fits TRBJ2-7 better; the J call may be wrong. From germline, CDR1 is SGHRS and CDR2 YFSETQ. CDR3 length equals 17 residues. CDR3 in amino acids: CASSSGLAGESYNEQYF. CDR3 sequence (DNA): TGCGCCAGCAGCTCCGGACTAGCGGGGGAGTCTTACAATGAGCAGTACTTC.

This clonotype is medium-sized within its sample. The V gene is TRBV6-1, the J gene TRBJ2-1; 11 nucleotides align to TRBD2. Germline V gene data show CDR1 as MNHNS and CDR2 as SASEGT. The CDR3 is 15 residues long. The J segment lost 7 bases and the V segment lost 4 bases, leaving 6 bases of the junction unmatched. The CDR3 here is CASSVTSGDPNEQFF. CDR3 nucleotides: TGTGCCAGCAGTGTGACTAGCGGGGACCCTAATGAGCAGTTCTTC.

The rearrangement uses TRBV6-1 and TRBJ2-3, with 9 bases identical to TRBD1. The CDR3 is made up of 16 amino acids. J was trimmed by 1 base and V by 6 bases; bases with no gene match: 8. Germline CDR1 reads MNHNS; CDR2 reads SASEGT. In DNA, the CDR3 is TGTGCCAGCAGGTTGACAGGGGGGACCGGCACAGATACGCAGTATTTT. Protein sequence: CASRLTGGTGTDTQYF.

The chain recombines TRBV27 with TRBJ1-1; tentative D call: TRBD1 (6 bases). In germline, CDR1 is MNHEY, CDR2 SMNVEV (reference sequence). Trimming removed 6 bases at V and 0 bases at J, with 11 bases between. This CDR3 is 14 amino acids long. CDR3: CASRPGQMNTEAFF. For the CDR3, the DNA is TGTGCCAGCAGGCCAGGACAGATGAACACTGAAGCTTTCTTT.